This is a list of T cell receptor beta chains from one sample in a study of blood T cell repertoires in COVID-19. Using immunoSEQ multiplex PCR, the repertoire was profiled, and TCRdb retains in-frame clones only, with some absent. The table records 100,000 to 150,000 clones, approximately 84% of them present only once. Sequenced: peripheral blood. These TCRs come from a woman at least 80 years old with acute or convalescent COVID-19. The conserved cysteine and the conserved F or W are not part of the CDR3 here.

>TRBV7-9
ASSFVGLGNSPLH
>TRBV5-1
ASSPMVGGGNTIY
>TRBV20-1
SASRSSLLGETQY
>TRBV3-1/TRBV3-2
ASSQGTELYNSPLH
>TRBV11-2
ASSERVGYGYT
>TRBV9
ASSVGGRTNEKLF
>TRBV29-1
SVGDSWFTEAF
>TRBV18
ASSPGTGEAEAF
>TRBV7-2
ASSRPGGGEPQH
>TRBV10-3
AISGTMGSPLH
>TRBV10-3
AISGGQGPYEQY
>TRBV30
AWSVLRTDTQY
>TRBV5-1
ASSFGSGGLDEQF
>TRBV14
ASSHDRLAANTGELF